These T cell receptor beta chains were read from a single sample in a study of glioma-infiltrating T cells after dendritic cell vaccination. Data came from immunoSEQ multiplex PCR; TCRdb stores just in-frame clones and leaves some out. The sample lists 50,000 to 60,000 clones; 70% to 85% were seen once. Sample: blood, taken after dendritic cell vaccination. These receptors were taken from a human donor with glioblastoma. Both conserved end residues are part of each CDR3.

TRBV4-2,TRBJ2-1,CASSQGVRASGSNNEQFF
TRBV6-1,TRBJ2-7,CASRGQGGYEQYF
TRBV21-1,TRBJ2-2,CASSKGDRESNTGELFF
TRBV27,TRBJ1-2,CASSFQTGFRYGYTF
TRBV7-9,TRBJ2-7,CASSPRGFTSSYEQYF
TRBV27,TRBJ1-3,CASSEQGAGNTIYF
TRBV6-1,TRBJ1-4,CASSGESDSSDEKLFF
TRBV2,TRBJ1-6,CASSPQNDRIYNSPLHF
TRBV4-2,TRBJ2-3,CASSQDRPGTPGDTQYF
TRBV10-2,TRBJ2-5,CASSEPAGPTQYF
TRBV7-2,TRBJ1-1,CASSEQGAGTEAFF
TRBV6-4,TRBJ1-2,CASSEWTGGYGYTF
TRBV15,TRBJ1-2,CATSRGTEAGYTF
TRBV5-4,TRBJ1-3,CASSHDGQGGNTIYF
TRBV5-4,TRBJ2-1,CASSLSGTAYNEQFF
TRBV7-2,TRBJ2-2,CASSLALQPETGELFF
TRBV19,TRBJ1-4,CASSMPTGSNEKLFF
TRBV4-2,TRBJ2-1,CASSPPARTGVDEQFF
TRBV4-1,TRBJ2-3,CASSQSWTSAKQYF
TRBV7-9,TRBJ2-7,CASSPLSGGWQGAYEQYF
TRBV29-1,TRBJ1-1,CSGTGTDNTEAFF
TRBV30,TRBJ1-2,CAWIPWTGMNYGYTF
TRBV7-8,TRBJ2-1,CASSRRGSGVNEQFF
TRBV27,TRBJ1-1,CASSGEGGGRYTEAFF
TRBV2,TRBJ2-5,CASNTQDSIRETQYF
TRBV2,TRBJ1-1,CASCSRTEAFF
TRBV20-1,TRBJ1-4,CSGQENEKLFF
TRBV5-4,TRBJ2-7,CASSFQGPGEQYF
TRBV4-3,TRBJ2-2,CASSQNPGAGELFF
TRBV19,TRBJ2-1,CASTHHQASGGAPLKFF
TRBV5-1,TRBJ2-2,CASSLLRQAGELFF
TRBV7-2,TRBJ2-2,CASRKLAGGNTGELFF
TRBV2,TRBJ2-7,CASQTGQSLYEQYF
TRBV25-1,TRBJ2-5,CASCPGTSETQYF
TRBV19,TRBJ2-1,CASRIDTDNEQFF
TRBV29-1,TRBJ1-1,CSVVRDNTEAFF
TRBV27,TRBJ2-7,CASRTGRYEQYF